This T cell receptor (beta chain) originates from a study of a mutant IDH1 vaccine in newly diagnosed glioma. Clones were sequenced by immunoSEQ multiplex PCR, and TCRdb holds only the in-frame ones, with some missing. The sample contains some 16,000 clones, roughly 95% of which appear only once. Sample time point: baseline, week 1 (first vaccination visit). Regarding treatment: pre-vaccination baseline after standard-of-care therapy. This clone has just one count. Germline V lookup: CDR1 KGHSH, CDR2 LQKENI. The V and J ends lost 3 bases and 4 bases, in that order; junction bases with no gene match: 5. The CDR3 covers 15 residues.

The sequence derives from a woman between 18 and 30 years old with glioma. Some clones in this sample may be carry-over from other donors' samples. This specimen was peripheral blood mononuclear cells (PBMCs), taken from a glioma patient treated with radiotherapy, temozolomide or both. V and J are TRBV18 and TRBJ1-2; 10 nucleotides line up with TRBD1. CDR3 DNA: TGTGCCAGCTCACCTGGACAGGGGGAGGTCTATGGCTACACCTTC. Translating gives CASSPGQGEVYGYTF.